This T cell receptor beta chain was observed in a study of regulatory T cells in long-lasting Graves disease (dated by TCRdb to about 2021). With respect to the entire study: Patients with newly diagnosed Graves' disease had been on antithyroid drugs for under 3 months. TCR sequencing covered some 13 persistent and about 20 newly diagnosed Graves' disease patients, some 33 samples in total. The study was registered as a clinical trial and conducted in China. Patients with persistent Graves' disease were compared with patients with newly diagnosed Graves' disease using TCR sequencing and RNA sequencing of peripheral blood. Broad study findings and their caveats: Compared with newly diagnosed patients, persistent Graves' disease patients had lower TCR Shannon entropy and fewer highly expanded clones, which suggests clonal expansion. Because the primary lesion, thyroid tissue, could not be accessed, the study looked at peripheral blood alone. Patients with persistent disease shared more public clonotypes (under 3,000) than newly diagnosed patients did (around 1,000). TRBV28, TRBJ1-2 and TRBJ2-5 were preferentially used in persistent disease, while TRBV20-1 and TRBJ2-1 were favored in newly diagnosed disease. As a limitation, the authors acknowledged that the small sample size may reduce accuracy. Sequencing and analysis were limited to the TCR beta chain.

The sample's time point label is to be understood as: newly diagnosed GD, antithyroid drugs for less than 3 months. For both TCR sequencing and RNA sequencing, RNA was extracted from PBMCs using TRIzol. The diagnosis of Graves' disease followed American Thyroid Association guidelines. The patients came from an endocrinology department in Xi'an, China. Each patient gave about 9.1 milliliters of peripheral blood, collected in an EDTA anticoagulant tube. Ficoll Paque Plus density gradient separation was used to isolate PBMCs, and no further T cell sorting was performed. An Agilent 2100 Bioanalyzer and agarose gel were used to check RNA quality, and a NanoDrop 2000 was used to measure RNA concentration. Library method: multiplex PCR. Sequencing relied on an Illumina HiSeq 4000. To build TCR beta libraries, CDR3 regions were amplified by Arm-PCR using iRepertoire HTBI primers. Before sequencing, the PCR products underwent gel purification. In the source study's methods: Across samples, around 58 TRBV and 14 TRBJ segments were identified and used for gene usage analysis of CDR3 amino acid clonotypes. COPE and FqMerger were used to merge filtered high-quality paired reads into contigs. BLAST was used to align contigs to IMGT TRBV, TRBD and TRBJ reference genes, with CDR3 defined following IMGT. Clonotypes above 0.1% frequency were classified as highly expanded clones. Shannon entropy was used to measure repertoire diversity, and the Gini coefficient was used to measure V-J evenness. A clonotype found in more than one individual was treated as public. The public reads were reanalyzed by TCRdb: fastp trimming at Q25, MiXCR alignment, in-frame beta chains only. Identical CDR3 protein sequences are pooled into one entry, listed with their most common genes and DNA. The authors' filters were not applied to this entry. For this sample there are a few hundred thousand distinct CDR3 sequences; 12% appear just once. The leading ten clones occupy approximately 17% of the sample.

With regard to this clonotype: This receptor's antigen is unknown. Base qualities are missing; no much larger clone stands one base away.

V is cut by 2 bases and J by 7 bases, and the space between the germline ends is 14 bases. The cysteine opens and the phenylalanine closes a CDR3 of 15 amino acids. Just the 45-base CDR3 DNA is kept, in frame starting at base 1. CDR1 is given as MGHDK and CDR2 as SYGVNS, both from the germline V gene. This sample also belongs to another study, concerning T cells in Graves' hyperthyroidism and ophthalmopathy. As described in the second report: Graves' hyperthyroidism was defined as stable when no progression to ophthalmopathy occurred over 18 months of follow-up. Hyperthyroidism patients were newly diagnosed, had a disease duration of under 2 months, and were aged 18 to 65 years. Exclusion was applied to patients with uncontrolled infections, other autoimmune diseases, pregnancy or lactation. Diagnoses were established on the basis of clinical symptoms, serum thyroxine and TRAb, thyroid ultrasound, and orbital computed tomography. The first round of RT-PCR for the TCR CDR3 was performed with the HTBI primer set and the Qiagen OneStep RT-PCR kit. Most expanded thyroid clonotypes (frequency above 0.001) were also found in blood, which suggests that blood repertoires may mirror thyroid immune responses. A model built on a 13 V-J signature distinguished ophthalmopathy from stable hyperthyroidism, reaching about 88% sensitivity and approximately 81% specificity in cross-validation and 80%/75% in testing. In validation, the model predicted progression to ophthalmopathy a median of approximately 6.3 months before onset, with approximately 71% sensitivity and 72.22% specificity. To identify TCR V-J signatures that set the groups apart, the researchers used a discovery cohort of about a hundred patients, made up of roughly 45 with Graves' ophthalmopathy and some 60 with stable Graves' hyperthyroidism. Prospective prediction of ophthalmopathy was tested in an independent validation cohort of 18 to 20 hyperthyroidism patients and 17 patients who later progressed to ophthalmopathy. For training and testing, the 80 to 100 patients in the discovery cohort were randomly divided in a 7:3 ratio. In addition, the study compared T-cell repertoires in thyroid tissue and in blood from several Graves' hyperthyroidism patients. After blood sampling, hyperthyroidism patients were treated with methimazole at a starting dose of 30 mg daily, and ophthalmopathy patients were treated with high-dose intravenous methylprednisolone. Libraries were constructed in a second round of multiplex PCR, after which size selection and purification were carried out. The libraries were sequenced on an Illumina HiSeq2000 using paired-end 100 bp reads. Raw data were processed with SOAPnuke, discarding reads with adapters, uncalled bases, mean Phred below 15, or no exact constant-primer or identifier match. COPE v1.2.5 was used to merge high-quality paired reads, and clonotypes were defined as unique nucleotide sequences. MiTCR v1.1 was used to align clonotypes to the IMGT TRBV, TRBD and TRBJ reference segments. Only V-J combinations with frequency above 0.0001, covering about 99% of repertoires, were analysed. A TCS score was defined as the ratio of F50 (clonal expansion) to E x V (chaos), with BLOSUM62-based TCRdist applied between CDR3 peptides within each V-J. Welch's t-statistics and random forest reduced around 510 V-J features to about 13, which were used in a naive Bayes classifier (R e1071). No statistical method was used to fix the sample size in advance, and group allocation was not hidden from the investigators. TCR Vbeta CDR3 sequencing of approximately 140 peripheral blood samples (over 40 ophthalmopathy, roughly 72 hyperthyroidism and approximately 17 progressor patients) is reported in the paper.

The chain is encoded by TRBV25-1 joined to TRBJ1-4; no D gene call is confident. The sequenced sample was peripheral blood mononuclear cells (PBMCs), obtained at new diagnosis, from a patient treated with antithyroid drugs. This TCR was recovered from a woman aged 18-29 years with Graves disease. Donor details come from another sample of the same person, matched by shared clones. The CDR3 region has the sequence CASSEAASFREKLFF. The DNA is as follows: TGTGCCAGCAGTGAAGCTGCGAGTTTTCGTGAAAAACTGTTTTTT.